The TCR beta chain under discussion was sequenced for a study of graft-versus-host responses after intestinal transplantation. The CDR3 sequence is 12 residues long. After removal of 8 bases from V and 1 base from J, the junction contained 1 base not matched to a gene. Germline CDR1 is KGHSH and CDR2 is LQKENI. This table comes from immunoSEQ multiplex PCR, and its TCRdb copy is limited to in-frame clones, with some not included. The sample lists tens of thousands of clones; 92% were seen once. This specimen consisted of PBMCs, obtained 98 days after intestinal transplantation. The origin of this receptor is a human patient who received an intestinal transplant, so some T cells may come from the graft donor. The genes are TRBV18 and TRBJ1-1, with TRBD1 identical over 7 bases. CDR3 amino acids: CASRQGNTEAFF. The CDR3 bases are TGTGCCAGCAGACAGGGGAACACTGAAGCTTTCTTT.